Listed here is a single TCR beta chain. Some clones are missing from TCRdb's copy, which holds only in-frame ones; the method was immunoSEQ multiplex PCR. The data hold about 130,000 clones, with more than 85% observed a single time. Trimming stripped 10 bases from V and 0 bases from J, with 9 bases between. The germline CDR1 and CDR2 sequences are SNHLY and FYNNEI. This CDR3 has 12 residues. This sample stems from a study of T cell responses to AZD1222 COVID-19 vaccine. This clonotype originated in an adult in good health. The sample was peripheral blood, taken on day 0 of AZD1222 vaccination. The chain links TRBV2 to TRBJ1-1, with D hard to call. The CDR3 reads CATWALNTEAFF. CDR3 nucleotides: TGTGCCACTTGGGCCCTGAACACTGAAGCTTTCTTT.